Described below is a single TCR beta chain sequence and its context. Its antigen is unknown. 60 Vbeta and 13 Jbeta primers were used in PCR. TCRdb's copy holds only in-frame clones and misses some; the assay was immunoSEQ multiplex PCR. The sample consists of about 120,000 clones, roughly 80% of them appearing once. This entry comes from a study of cytomegalovirus exposure and HLA in healthy donors. Whole-study results and caveats: An analysis was carried out later, and it reportedly showed fewer N-insertions in an Asian-associated ancestry cluster than the approximately 670-donor mean. Several of the most significant clusters were apparently associated with common viral pathogens in a later analysis. There were three CMV-associated chains whose specificity for CMV antigens was confirmed in vitro.

V gave up 4 bases and J gave up 1 base; unmatched junction bases: 17. Per germline, CDR1 SGDLS and CDR2 YYNGEE. This CDR3 spans 20 amino acids. The sequence derives from a woman in her 40s in good health and CMV-seropositive. The sequencing sample was made of PBMCs. The chain has TRBV9 and TRBJ2-1; 10 nucleotides line up with TRBD1. The CDR3 spells CASSIRRRDRGSESYNEQFF. The DNA of the CDR3 is TGTGCCAGCAGCATACGTAGACGGGACAGGGGAAGCGAATCCTACAATGAGCAGTTCTTC.